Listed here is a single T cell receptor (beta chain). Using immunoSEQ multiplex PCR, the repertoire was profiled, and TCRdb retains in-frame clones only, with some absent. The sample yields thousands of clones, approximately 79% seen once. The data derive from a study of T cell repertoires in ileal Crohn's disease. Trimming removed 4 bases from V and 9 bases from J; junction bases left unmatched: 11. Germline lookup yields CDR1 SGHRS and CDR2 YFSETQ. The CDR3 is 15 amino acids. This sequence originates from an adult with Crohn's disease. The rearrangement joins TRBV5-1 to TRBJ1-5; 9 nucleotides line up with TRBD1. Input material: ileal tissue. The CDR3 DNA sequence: TGCGCCAGCAGCCCCCGGGGACAGGGTACAGGGCCCCAGCATTTT. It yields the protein CASSPRGQGTGPQHF.